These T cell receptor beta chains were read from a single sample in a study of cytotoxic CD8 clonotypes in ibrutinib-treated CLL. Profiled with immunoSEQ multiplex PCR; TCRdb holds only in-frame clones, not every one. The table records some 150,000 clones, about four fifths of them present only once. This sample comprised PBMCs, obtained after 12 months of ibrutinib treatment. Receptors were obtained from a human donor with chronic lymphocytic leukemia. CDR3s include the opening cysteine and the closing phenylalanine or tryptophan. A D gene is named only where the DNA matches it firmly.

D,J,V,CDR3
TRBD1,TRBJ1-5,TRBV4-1,CASSQLDRVSQPQHF
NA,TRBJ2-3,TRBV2,CASKRDSSTDTQYF
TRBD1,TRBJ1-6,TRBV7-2,CASSFRISGTGDSPLHF
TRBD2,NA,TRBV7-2,CASSSGLAVYEQYF
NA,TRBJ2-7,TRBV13,CASSLGGTRYEQYF
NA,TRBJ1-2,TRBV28,CASSLFPDGYTF
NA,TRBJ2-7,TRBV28,CASGGMYGSYEQYF
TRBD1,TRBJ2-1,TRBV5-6,CASSLQGRRNEQFF
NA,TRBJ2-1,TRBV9,CASSVGQLGNEQFF
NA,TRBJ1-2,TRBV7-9,CASSTRNGYTF
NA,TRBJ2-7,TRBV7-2,CASSFKAPPYEQYF
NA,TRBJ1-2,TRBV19,CASSMRGGINYGYTF
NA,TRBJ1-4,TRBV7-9,CASSLANEKLFF
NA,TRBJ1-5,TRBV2,CASSETNYSNQPQHF
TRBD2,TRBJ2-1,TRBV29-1,CSVGLRELGNEQFF
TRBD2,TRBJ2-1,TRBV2,CASRRTSGVNEQFF
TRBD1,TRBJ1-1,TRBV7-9,CASSSRRRTGGTEAFF
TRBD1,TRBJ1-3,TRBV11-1,CASSDREGSGNTIYF
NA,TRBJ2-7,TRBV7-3,CASSLSLHYEQYF
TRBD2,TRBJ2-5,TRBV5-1,CASSLDGLAGEETQYF
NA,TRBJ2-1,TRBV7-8,CASRHRAFDNNEQFF
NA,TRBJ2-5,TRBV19,CASSISGFGETQYF
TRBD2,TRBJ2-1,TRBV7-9,CASSLLAGLYNEQFF
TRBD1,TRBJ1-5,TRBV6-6,CASSYGQVVSNQPQHF
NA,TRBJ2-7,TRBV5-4,CASSLDRENEQYF
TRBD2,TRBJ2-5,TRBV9,CASSGSGTTEETQYF
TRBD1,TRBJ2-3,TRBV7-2,CASSLGGQGGDTQYF
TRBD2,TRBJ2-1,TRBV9,CASSELSGSANEQFF
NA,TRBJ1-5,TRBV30,CAWSAKRSSNQPQHF
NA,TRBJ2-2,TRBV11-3,CASSLGIGTGELFF